The clone carrying this TCR beta chain was seen more than once but under ten times. Its antigen is currently unknown. The data belong to a study of T-cell reconstitution after alpha-beta-depleted transplantation in children. General study results and limits: At the one-year point after transplant, T-cell counts and TCRbeta diversity were found to come mostly from T cells that had been newly produced. Reports say that about two months after transplant, the alpha-beta T cells came out of several hundred graft clones that had expanded. In some patients, recipient T cells and intrathymic progenitors surviving conditioning explained high day-60 diversity.

This CDR3 spans 12 amino acids. Germline loops: CDR1 KGHSH, CDR2 LQKENI. V was clipped by 1 base and J by 9 bases, with 7 bases between them. It was with unique molecular identifiers that the TCRbeta library was prepared. TCRdb re-called the PCR reads with MiXCR, one entry per CDR3 protein. This sample yields about 500,000 distinct CDR3 sequences, of which approximately 10% are seen a single time; about 15% belongs to the top ten. The chain employs TRBV18 and TRBJ2-1; D uncertain. This TCR derives from a female patient between 2 and 15 years old who had a stem cell transplant for aplastic anemia, so the T cells may come from the graft donor. The sample was PBMCs, mostly from graft donor cells, taken 180 days after TCRalphabeta/CD19-depleted stem cell transplant. CDR3 in amino acids: CASSPRGAEQFF. The CDR3 DNA sequence: TGTGCCAGCTCACCACGAGGCGCTGAGCAGTTCTTC.